The 19 T cell receptor beta chains presented below share a single source sample, sequenced in a study of T cell repertoires in aging, cancer and after chemotherapy. Multiplex touch-down PCR with TRB-A/B primers amplified rearranged V-D-J TRB sequences. TCRdb used MiXCR to reprocess the multiplex PCR reads, holding one entry per CDR3 protein. The data show about 2,400 distinct CDR3 sequences, roughly 22% seen once. TCR beta rearrangements were amplified from peripheral blood genomic DNA. The sequenced sample was blood. These TCRs come from a human donor with a blood cancer.

Within the sample, this clonotype is medium-sized. This chain uses TRBV6-5 with TRBJ2-3; 11 nucleotides match TRBD1. The CDR3 runs to 13 residues. V shed 5 bases, J shed 7 bases, and the junction held 2 bases outside the gene matches. The germline V gene encodes CDR1 MNHEY and CDR2 SVGAGI. CDR3 in amino acids: CASSRDRGYTQYF. The CDR3 DNA sequence: TGTGCCAGCAGTAGGGACAGGGGGTATACGCAGTATTTT.

This clonotype was found once. V is TRBV24-1 and J is TRBJ2-3, with D unresolved. Germline loops: CDR1 KGHDR, CDR2 SFDVKD. V lost 6 bases, J lost 4 bases, and 10 bases lay in between. This CDR3 has 13 residues. CDR3: CATSSPRADTQYF. The CDR3 coding sequence is TGTGCCACCAGTTCCCCAAGAGCAGATACGCAGTATTTT.

The genes are TRBV28 and TRBJ1-2, with D unresolved. Trimming cost V 4 bases and J 8 bases, with 11 bases left between them. The germline CDR1 and CDR2 sequences are MDHEN and SYDVKM. The CDR3 has 12 residues. The CDR3 loop is CASSYGPQGYTF. CDR3 bases: TGTGCCAGCAGTTACGGACCCCAGGGCTACACCTTC.

By share, this clonotype counts as large. The chain uses TRBV27 and TRBJ2-7, with TRBD1 matching over 8 bases. Losses at the gene ends were 3 bases for V and 6 bases for J; bases not matched to a gene: 7. The CDR3 runs to 14 residues. The germline V gene has CDR1 MNHEY and CDR2 SMNVEV (reference sequence). CDR3 sequence reads: CASSFTGGPVEQYF. Here the CDR3 DNA reads TGTGCCAGCAGTTTCACAGGGGGGCCTGTCGAGCAGTACTTC.

In its sample, this clonotype ranks as medium-sized. The genes are TRBV12-3 or TRBV12-4 and TRBJ1-3; D is undetermined. The CDR3 spans 16 residues. V lost 5 bases to trimming and J lost 2 bases, with 16 bases between them. The CDR3 protein is CASSKDGLFAGNTIYF. The CDR3 nucleotides are TGTGCCAGCAGTAAGGATGGCCTCTTCGCTGGAAACACCATATATTTT.

The chain links TRBV20-1 to TRBJ2-5; D unresolved. The CDR3 totals 12 residues. Germline values: CDR1 DFQATT, CDR2 SNEGSKA (reference sequence). Trimming took off 8 bases at V and 3 bases at J, with 13 bases between the two ends. CDR3 sequence (DNA): TGCAGTTCCCAGTTGTGGGAAGAGACCCAGTACTTC. It is translated as CSSQLWEETQYF.

This clonotype is labeled as medium-sized. V and J are TRBV6-5 and TRBJ2-5; TRBD2 agrees at 12 bases. The J segment lost 0 bases and the V segment lost 8 bases, leaving 7 bases of the junction unmatched. The CDR3 spans 16 residues. The V gene's germline CDR1 is MNHEY and CDR2 SVGAGI. CDR3: CASRGLAGSYQETQYF. For the CDR3, the DNA is TGTGCCAGCCGGGGACTAGCGGGTTCGTACCAAGAGACCCAGTACTTC.

This clonotype was observed a handful of times. The V gene is TRBV28, the J gene TRBJ1-3; D not certain. The germline CDR1 and CDR2 sequences are MDHEN and SYDVKM. V was cut by 3 bases and J by 4 bases, with 4 bases left in between. The CDR3 has 12 residues. The CDR3 bases are TGTGCCAGCAGTTTTTCGGGAAACACCATATATTTT. Residues: CASSFSGNTIYF.

This clonotype is large within its sample. CDR3 in amino acids: CSVEDGEMGGNIQYF. CDR3 nucleotides: TGCAGCGTTGAAGATGGGGAAATGGGGGGGAACATTCAGTACTTC. V and J are TRBV29-1 and TRBJ2-4; 7 bases fit TRBD2. The V gene's germline CDR1 is SQVTM and CDR2 ANQGSEA. This CDR3 spans 15 amino acids. The V segment lost 0 bases and the J segment 7 bases; nucleotides outside the gene matches: 9. Combining the CDR3 with reference TRBV29-1 and TRBJ2-4 gives the whole variable domain SAVISQKPSRDICQRGTSLTIQCQVDSQVTMMFWYRQQPGQSLTLIATANQGSEATYESGFVIDKFPISRPNLTFSTLTVSNMSPEDSSIYLCSVEDGEMGGNIQYFGAGTRLSVL.

Written as DNA, the CDR3 is TGTGCCAGCCGGGGGACGGAAAGCTCCTACGAGCAGTACTTC. It codes for CASRGTESSYEQYF. The chain has TRBV28 and TRBJ2-7; possibly TRBD2 for D (6 bases). The germline gives CDR1 MDHEN, CDR2 SYDVKM. V lost 8 bases to trimming and J lost 0 bases, with 14 bases between them. This CDR3 comprises 14 residues.

This clonotype appeared once. The V and J genes are TRBV10-3 and TRBJ2-7, with 9 bases fitting TRBD2. Trimming removed 2 bases from V and 5 bases from J; junction bases left unmatched: 7. The V gene's germline CDR1 is ENHRY and CDR2 SYGVKD. The CDR3 is made up of 15 amino acids. CDR3 in amino acids: CAISEAGTSRHEQYF. DNA of the CDR3: TGTGCCATCAGTGAGGCCGGGACTAGCAGGCACGAGCAGTACTTC.

The chain links TRBV7-3 to TRBJ2-7; tentatively, D is TRBD1 or TRBD2 (5 bases each). This CDR3 contains 15 residues. CDR1 is SGHTA and CDR2 is FQGTGA in the germline V gene. The V end lost 5 bases, the J end lost 5 bases, and 19 bases lay between the germline ends. CDR3 amino acids: CASSPSAGSLHEQYF. As DNA, the CDR3 is TGTGCCAGCAGCCCCTCGGCAGGGAGTCTACACGAGCAGTACTTC.

This clonotype counts as medium-sized. This chain links TRBV15 with TRBJ2-7; TRBD1 matches at 11 bases. The CDR3 extends over 17 amino acids. CDR1 LNHNV and CDR2 YYDKDF come from the germline V gene (reference sequence). The J segment lost 0 bases and the V segment lost 3 bases, leaving 7 bases of the junction unmatched. The CDR3 sequence: CATSRRTGGASSYEQYF. For the CDR3, the DNA is TGTGCCACCAGCAGGAGGACAGGGGGCGCATCCTCCTACGAGCAGTACTTC.

The chain recombines TRBV18 with TRBJ2-3; TRBD2 matches 9 bases. This CDR3 is built from 17 residues. Per germline, CDR1 KGHSH and CDR2 LQKENI. Trimming removed 3 bases from V and 2 bases from J; junction bases left unmatched: 9. CDR3 protein: CASSPLLSGGHTDTQYF. The CDR3 DNA reads as TGTGCCAGCTCACCTCTACTCAGCGGGGGGCACACAGATACGCAGTATTTT.

The chain recombines TRBV28 with TRBJ1-5; no definite D call. Trimming shortened V by 2 bases and J by 3 bases, and 11 bases separated the two germline ends. CDR1 and CDR2 from the germline V gene are MDHEN and SYDVKM. This CDR3 has 15 amino acids. This chain's CDR3 is CASSLRPGPNQPQHF. The CDR3 bases are TGTGCCAGCAGTTTACGGCCAGGTCCCAATCAGCCCCAGCATTTT.

This clonotype is judged medium-sized. The chain has TRBV27 and TRBJ2-2, with 11 bases fitting TRBD2. Trimming at V came to 5 bases and at J to 7 bases, leaving 6 bases not matched to a gene. The CDR3 spans 15 residues. The germline V gene has CDR1 MNHEY and CDR2 SMNVEV (reference sequence). The CDR3 here is CASSLLAGVGGELFF. CDR3 coding DNA: TGTGCCAGCAGTCTACTAGCGGGAGTTGGCGGGGAGCTGTTTTTT.

This chain connects TRBV27 to TRBJ2-5; the D is unclear. This CDR3 is built from 11 residues. Trimming removed 7 bases at V and 4 bases at J, with 7 bases between. Germline V gene lookup returns CDR1 MNHEY and CDR2 SMNVEV (reference sequence). The CDR3 sequence: CASIMGETQYF. Written as DNA, the CDR3 is TGTGCCAGCATCATGGGAGAGACCCAGTACTTC.

By share, this clonotype ranks as medium-sized. The V gene is TRBV6-1, the J gene TRBJ1-6; D is perhaps TRBD1 (6 bases). Germline-derived CDR1 and CDR2 are MNHNS and SASEGT. V was shortened by 5 bases and J by 7 bases, with 15 bases between the two germline ends. The CDR3 has 15 residues. CDR3 bases: TGTGCCAGCAGTCAGAGGGGACATGACAATTCACCCCTCCACTTT. Protein sequence: CASSQRGHDNSPLHF.

By sample share, this clonotype is medium-sized. The rearrangement joins TRBV14 to TRBJ2-2; 7 bases agree with TRBD2. V lost 4 bases and J lost 0; bases outside the gene matches: 5. CDR1 and CDR2 (germline): SGHDN, FVKESK. The CDR3 contains 16 residues. The CDR3 protein is CASSPYSGTNTGELFF. The CDR3, as DNA: TGTGCCAGCAGCCCCTACAGCGGGACGAACACCGGGGAGCTGTTTTTT.